A single sample is the source of the 6 T cell receptor beta chains below, sequenced in a study of T cell repertoires in cytomegalovirus infection. These receptors' antigens are unknown. MiXCR was run by TCRdb on the reads, yielding one entry per CDR3 protein. The sample carries about 890,000 distinct CDR3 sequences, approximately 33% recorded once. Specimen: cultured CD8+ T cells from PBMCs, collected from culture after CMV antigen stimulation. The receptors stem from a human donor in good health (CMV status not recorded). Some clones in this sample may be carry-over from other donors' samples.

This clonotype was counted only a few times. V is TRBV4-2 and J is TRBJ1-5, with D maybe TRBD1 (6 bases). V was shortened by 0 bases and J by 7 bases, with 16 bases between the two germline ends. This CDR3 comprises 16 residues. In germline, CDR1 is LGHNA, CDR2 YNFKEQ. CDR3 sequence (DNA): TGTGCCAGCAGCCAAGACACCGCTCGGGGGCCCCAGCCCCAGCATTTT. This codes for CASSQDTARGPQPQHF.

This chain connects TRBV7-9 to TRBJ1-2, with no clear D. The germline V and J ends were trimmed by 1 base and 2 bases, with 11 bases remaining between them. The CDR3 has 15 residues. Germline V gene data show CDR1 as SEHNR and CDR2 as FQNEAQ (reference sequence). The CDR3 DNA is TGTGCCAGCAGCTTAGATTCAGGCTCCAACTATGGCTACACCTTC. Its protein product is CASSLDSGSNYGYTF.

This rearrangement joins TRBV5-1 to TRBJ2-2; TRBD2 is a possible D gene (6 bases). Germline V gene sequence: CDR1 SGHRS, CDR2 YFSETQ. CDR3 length: 15 residues. V lost 4 bases to trimming and J lost 3 bases, with 13 bases between them. CDR3 loop: CASSASRDYTGELFF. The DNA for the CDR3 is TGCGCCAGCAGCGCAAGCAGGGACTACACCGGGGAGCTGTTTTTT.

This clonotype showed up many times. A junction boundary mismatches the germline segment, possibly from a read error. The chain uses TRBV7-8 and TRBJ1-2; 8 positions agree with TRBD1. CDR3 length equals 15 residues. The germline V gene encodes CDR1 SGHVS and CDR2 FQNEAQ. The CDR3 bases are TGTGCCGGCAGGGGCAGGGGGCCCACCGACTATGGCTACACCTTC. Residues: CAGRGRGPTDYGYTF.

This clonotype was found a few times. The chain employs TRBV28 and TRBJ2-1; TRBD1 matches at 10 bases. The CDR3 runs 15 residues. Germline lookup yields CDR1 MDHEN and CDR2 SYDVKM. J gave up 7 bases and V 6 bases, and 9 bases lay outside the gene matches. CDR3 region: CASSQTGTGENEQFF. The CDR3 DNA reads TGTGCCAGCAGCCAAACCGGGACAGGGGAGAATGAGCAGTTCTTC. Full variable domain (outside the CDR3, taken from reference TRBV28 and TRBJ2-1): DVKVTQSSRYLVKRTGEKVFLECVQDMDHENMFWYRQDPGLGLRLIYFSYDVKMKEKGDIPEGYSVSREKKERFSLILESASTNQTSMYLCASSQTGTGENEQFFGPGTRLTVL.

This clonotype was counted a few times. The chain is built from TRBV5-6 and TRBJ1-1; D gene uncertain. In germline, CDR1 is SGHDT, CDR2 YYEEEE. The ends were cut back, 1 base at V and 7 bases at J, with 14 bases in the middle. The CDR3 length is 14 residues. Written as DNA, the CDR3 is TGTGCCAGCAGCTTGTCCCGTCCGGTCGGTGAAGCTTTCTTT. It translates to CASSLSRPVGEAFF.